What follows are 20 T cell receptor beta chains derived from one specimen sequenced in a study of brain T cells in children with intractable seizures. Sequencing used immunoSEQ multiplex PCR; TCRdb keeps in-frame clones, though not all of them. The repertoire includes hundreds of thousands of clones, over 85% of them detected once, and roughly 6% sits in the top ten. Described time point: blood from clinic visit 5 months post-surgery; TSC patient then seizure free. This material consisted of peripheral blood, taken roughly 5 months after surgery. The source of these receptors is a boy younger than two with tuberous sclerosis and intractable seizures.

In DNA, the CDR3 is TGTGCCAGCAGCTTGGCCGGGACAGGGGGCGAGCAGTACTTC. Protein sequence: CASSLAGTGGEQYF. The V gene is TRBV5-4, the J gene TRBJ2-7; 11 bases match TRBD1. This CDR3 region has 14 residues. V trimming: 0 bases; J trimming: 6 bases; junction bases outside the gene matches: 2. Germline CDR1 is SGHNT and CDR2 is YYREEE (reference sequence).

V usage is TRBV6-5 and J usage is TRBJ2-7; TRBD1 agrees at 7 bases. Germline values: CDR1 MNHEY, CDR2 SVGAGI. V was pared by 8 bases and J by 3 bases, with 4 bases of the junction left unmatched. CDR3 size: 12 residues. CDR3 sequence reads: CASVTGSYEQYF. As DNA, the CDR3 is TGTGCCAGCGTGACAGGGAGCTACGAGCAGTACTTC.

In its sample, this clone was seen a few times. The rearrangement uses TRBV14 and TRBJ2-1; 13 nucleotides match TRBD2. With V trimmed by 0 bases and J by 10 bases, 12 bases remained unmatched. Germline CDR1 reads SGHDN; CDR2 reads FVKESK. The CDR3 has 18 amino acids. CDR3 coding DNA: TGTGCCAGCAGCCAAGAGCCAGGACTAGCGGGAGTTGCAGTAGAGCAGTTCTTC. Its protein is CASSQEPGLAGVAVEQFF.

This chain uses TRBV11-3 with TRBJ1-2; D gene ambiguous. Deletions cut 5 bases from V and 2 bases from J, with 12 bases between. CDR1 and CDR2 from the germline V gene are SGHNT and YENEEA. This CDR3 has 14 residues. As DNA, the CDR3 is TGTGCCAGCAGCAAAAACCAGGAGAACTATGGCTACACCTTC. It specifies CASSKNQENYGYTF.

This chain connects TRBV11-2 to TRBJ2-5; the D gene is possibly TRBD2 (5 bases). Germline V CDR1 and CDR2: SGHAT, FQNNGV. The CDR3 covers 13 residues. Trimming cost V 4 bases and J 2 bases, with 8 bases left between them. Written as DNA, the CDR3 is TGTGCCAGCAGCTCCCCGGGACAAGAGACCCAGTACTTC. This sequence encodes CASSSPGQETQYF. The full variable domain, completed using reference TRBV11-2 and TRBJ2-5, is EAGVAQSPRYKIIEKRQSVAFWCNPISGHATLYWYQQILGQGPKLLIQFQNNGVVDDSQLPKDRFSAERLKGVDSTLKIQPAKLEDSAVYLCASSSPGQETQYFGPGTRLLVL.

The V call is TRBV29-1, the J call TRBJ2-7, with 8 bases matching TRBD1. The CDR3 consists of 11 residues. The germline V gene encodes CDR1 SQVTM and CDR2 ANQGSEA. Germline trimming cut 6 bases from V and 5 bases from J; bases unmatched to any gene: 3. As DNA, the CDR3 is TGCAGCGTCGGACAGGGTAACGAGCAGTACTTC. Translating gives CSVGQGNEQYF.

The chain couples TRBV7-9 to TRBJ1-2; perhaps TRBD1 as D (6 bases). Trimming pared 1 base from V and 6 bases from J, leaving 9 bases between. The CDR3 consists of 13 residues. Germline V gene lookup returns CDR1 SEHNR and CDR2 FQNEAQ (reference sequence). The CDR3 DNA sequence: TGTGCCAGCAGCTTAGTCAGGGGAGATGGCTACACCTTC. It is translated as CASSLVRGDGYTF.

This clone was detected once. CDR3 region: CASSPQYRGGFYEQYF. The CDR3 bases are TGTGCCAGTAGTCCCCAATACAGGGGCGGGTTTTACGAGCAGTACTTC. The chain recombines TRBV19 with TRBJ2-7; TRBD1 matches at 7 bases. Germline trimming cut 5 bases from V and 4 bases from J; bases unmatched to any gene: 14. CDR3 size: 16 residues. The germline V gene encodes CDR1 LNHDA and CDR2 SQIVND (reference sequence).

This clone turned up a few times. The J gene is TRBJ1-6, the V gene TRBV7-3; 7 nucleotides agree with TRBD1. Trimming took 5 bases from V and 9 from J; bases not matched to a gene: 10. CDR3 size: 15 residues. Germline-derived CDR1 and CDR2 are SGHTA and FQGTGA. DNA of the CDR3: TGTGCCAGCAGCCGACAGGGCCGGGAGGGTTCACCCCTCCACTTT. Translating it yields CASSRQGREGSPLHF.

V usage is TRBV12-5 and J usage is TRBJ2-1; 7 bases are a match to TRBD2. Germline CDR1 reads LGHNT; CDR2 reads FRNRAP. The CDR3 extends over 14 amino acids. The V and J ends lost 3 bases and 1 base, in that order; junction bases with no gene match: 0. The CDR3, as DNA: TGTGCTAGTGGTTTACTAGCGTCCTACAATGAGCAGTTCTTC. This codes for CASGLLASYNEQFF.

The rearrangement uses TRBV18 and TRBJ1-2, with D tentatively TRBD1 (6 bases). CDR3 size: 15 residues. V lost 2 bases and J 3 bases, leaving 13 bases between the germline ends. Per germline, CDR1 KGHSH and CDR2 LQKENI. This chain's CDR3 is CASSPGSEGDYGYTF. CDR3 nucleotide sequence: TGTGCCAGCTCACCAGGCTCAGAGGGGGACTATGGCTACACCTTC.

In this sample, this clone turned up once. The CDR3 DNA sequence: TGTGCCAGCAGCTTATACGGGAGAATCGGTAGGGATGAGCAGTTCTTC. Its translation: CASSLYGRIGRDEQFF. This rearrangement joins TRBV7-9 to TRBJ2-1; a possible D gene is TRBD2 (6 bases). CDR1 is SEHNR and CDR2 is FQNEAQ in the germline V gene (reference sequence). The CDR3 contains 16 residues. The V gene lost 2 bases and the J gene lost 8 bases, with 19 bases spanning the gap.

The V gene is TRBV7-8, the J gene TRBJ2-6, with D uncertain. The CDR3 contains 16 residues. Germline V gene sequence: CDR1 SGHVS, CDR2 FQNEAQ. The germline V and J ends were trimmed by 0 bases and 0 bases, with 6 bases remaining between them. The CDR3 loop is CASSLAGNSGANVLTF. The CDR3 nucleotides are TGTGCCAGCAGCTTAGCAGGAAACTCTGGGGCCAACGTCCTGACTTTC.

The chain is built from TRBV30 and TRBJ1-2, with 8 bases lining up with TRBD1. Germline V gene lookup returns CDR1 GTSNPN and CDR2 SVGIG (reference sequence). This CDR3 is built from 12 residues. V dropped 1 base and J dropped 6; count of bases not matched to a gene: 1. CDR3 nucleotide sequence: TGTGCCTGGAGTGCAGGGGGCGATGGCTACACCTTC. Its protein product is CAWSAGGDGYTF.

The V gene is TRBV19, the J gene TRBJ1-5; tentative D call: TRBD1 (5 bases). The V and J ends lost 6 bases and 0 bases respectively, with 15 bases between them. This CDR3 comprises 16 residues. Germline values: CDR1 LNHDA, CDR2 SQIVND (reference sequence). The CDR3 is CASRKGRQYSNQPQHF. DNA of the CDR3: TGTGCCAGTAGGAAGGGGAGGCAGTATAGCAATCAGCCCCAGCATTTT.

This chain links TRBV19 with TRBJ1-1, with unresolved D. Looked up from germline, CDR1 is LNHDA and CDR2 is SQIVND (reference sequence). The CDR3 sequence is 15 residues long. Trimming stripped 5 bases from V and 3 bases from J, with 16 bases between. The CDR3 region is CASSPRGGWDTEAFF. As DNA, the CDR3 is TGTGCCAGTAGTCCCCGCGGAGGGTGGGACACTGAAGCTTTCTTT.

Only one count was recorded for this clone. The chain joins TRBV11-2 to TRBJ2-1; D is unresolved. This CDR3 comprises 11 residues. Trimming took 3 bases from V and 9 from J, leaving 6 bases between them. CDR1 SGHAT and CDR2 FQNNGV come from the germline V gene. In DNA form, the CDR3 reads TGTGCCAGCAGCTTTATCAGTGAGCAGTTCTTC. Translation: CASSFISEQFF.

The chain is built from TRBV3-1 (or the pseudogene TRBV3-2) and TRBJ2-3; TRBD2 matches at 7 bases. The trim removed 0 bases at V and 2 bases at J, leaving 8 bases unmatched. This CDR3 is 17 amino acids long. Germline-derived CDR1 and CDR2 are LGHDT and YNNKEL (reference sequence). The CDR3 sequence is CASSQERGAGFTDTQYF. CDR3 DNA: TGTGCCAGCAGCCAAGAAAGGGGAGCGGGGTTCACAGATACGCAGTATTTT.

The chain links TRBV2 to TRBJ2-1; no clear D. V was clipped by 6 bases and J by 9 bases, with 6 bases between them. Germline lookup yields CDR1 SNHLY and CDR2 FYNNEI. The CDR3 is made up of 10 amino acids. CDR3 protein: CASSPGEQFF. CDR3 DNA: TGTGCCAGCAGCCCTGGTGAGCAGTTCTTC.

The rearrangement joins TRBV2 to TRBJ1-6; TRBD1 matches at 9 bases. Germline V gene sequence: CDR1 SNHLY, CDR2 FYNNEI. The V gene end was trimmed by 5 bases and the J gene end by 10 bases; junction bases not matched to a gene: 9. The CDR3 contains 15 residues. The CDR3 reads CASSFPGQGSSPLHF. The CDR3 bases are TGTGCCAGCAGTTTTCCGGGACAGGGATCATCACCCCTCCACTTT. The variable domain in full, completed from reference TRBV2 and TRBJ1-6, reads EPEVTQTPSHQVTQMGQEVILRCVPISNHLYFYWYRQILGQKVEFLVSFYNNEISEKSEIFDDQFSVERPDGSNFTLKIRSTKLEDSAMYFCASSFPGQGSSPLHFGNGTRLTVT.